This TCR beta chain was identified during a study of cytomegalovirus exposure and HLA in healthy donors. Study conclusions and caveats: Immune exposure was documented only through CMV serostatus. There was a cluster of highly shared sequence variants that was likely a sequencing artifact.

It was with 60 Vbeta and 13 Jbeta primers that the PCR ran. TCRdb's copy holds only in-frame clones and misses some; the assay was immunoSEQ multiplex PCR. The data hold roughly 110,000 clones, with approximately 81% observed a single time. Comment on this clone: Its cognate antigen is unknown.

The junction had 2 bases not matched to a gene; V was cut back by 1 base and J by 2 bases. The V gene's germline CDR1 is SQVTM and CDR2 ANQGSEA. This CDR3 region has 13 residues. The chain combines TRBV29-1 with TRBJ2-7; 7 positions agree with TRBD1. Sequenced material: PBMCs. This TCR was sampled from a young man in good health and CMV-seronegative. CDR3: CSVEVGTAYEQYF. CDR3 nucleotides: TGCAGCGTTGAAGTGGGGACAGCCTACGAGCAGTACTTC.